The 32 T cell receptor beta chains listed next were all sequenced from one sample in a study of blood T cell repertoires in COVID-19. Method: immunoSEQ multiplex PCR; TCRdb's copy keeps in-frame clones and lacks some. The repertoire holds a few hundred thousand clones, with about 88% as singletons. Sequencing was carried out using PBMCs or T cells enriched from blood (not recorded which). The receptors were sampled from a woman between 45 and 65 years old who had recovered from COVID-19.

The chain joins TRBV28 to TRBJ1-6; no firm D call. There are 13 residues in the CDR3. Germline-derived CDR1 and CDR2 are MDHEN and SYDVKM. Trimming shortened V by 9 bases and J by 15 bases, and 21 bases separated the two germline ends. The chain's CDR3 is CASTKWTVHDLHF. CDR3 DNA sequence: TGTGCCAGTACTAAGTGGACTGTTCACGACCTCCACTTT.

The J gene is TRBJ2-5, the V gene TRBV18; perhaps TRBD1 as D (6 bases). Deletions cut 0 bases from V and 3 bases from J, with 20 bases between. The CDR3 runs 18 residues. The germline gives CDR1 KGHSH, CDR2 LQKENI. The CDR3 loop reads CASSPPQGILGTEETQYF. In DNA form, the CDR3 reads TGTGCCAGCTCACCACCCCAGGGGATTTTGGGAACTGAAGAGACCCAGTACTTC.

The chain employs TRBV7-9 and TRBJ2-1, with 7 bases that match TRBD2. V was pared by 1 base and J by 4 bases, with 1 base of the junction left unmatched. This CDR3 region has 14 residues. Per germline, CDR1 SEHNR and CDR2 FQNEAQ (reference sequence). The CDR3 nucleotides read TGTGCCAGCAGCTTAGGGGGGGGATACAATGAGCAGTTCTTC. Encoded protein: CASSLGGGYNEQFF.

Here the CDR3 DNA reads TGCGCCAGCAGCTTGGGACTAGCGGACTACCACGAGCAGTACTTC. Its translation: CASSLGLADYHEQYF. V and J are TRBV5-1 and TRBJ2-7, with 9 nucleotides matching TRBD2. The CDR3 has 15 amino acids. With 0 bases clipped from V and 5 bases from J, the junction kept 6 bases outside the gene matches. Per the germline V gene, CDR1 is SGHRS and CDR2 is YFSETQ.

The chain is built from TRBV29-1 and TRBJ1-2, with D possibly matching TRBD1 (6 bases). This CDR3 comprises 14 residues. V was clipped by 5 bases and J by 7 bases, with 20 bases between them. The germline V gene has CDR1 SQVTM and CDR2 ANQGSEA. CDR3 nucleotide sequence: TGCAGCGTTTCGACAGGCGAATCACAGCGTGGCTACACCTTC. This sequence encodes CSVSTGESQRGYTF.

V gene TRBV30 combines with J gene TRBJ1-5; 9 positions agree with TRBD1. The germline V gene encodes CDR1 GTSNPN and CDR2 SVGIG (reference sequence). J lost 2 bases, V lost 2 bases, and 4 bases had no gene match. The CDR3 covers 15 residues. CDR3 region: CAWSYRGRGNQPQHF. The CDR3 coding sequence is TGTGCCTGGAGTTACAGGGGGCGAGGCAATCAGCCCCAGCATTTT.

The chain is built from TRBV5-4 and TRBJ1-4, with 11 bases fitting TRBD1. Germline values: CDR1 SGHNT, CDR2 YYREEE (reference sequence). V lost 3 bases to trimming and J lost 6 bases; unmatched junction nucleotides: 1. CDR3 length: 14 amino acids. CDR3 sequence reads: CASSWGQGDEKLFF. In DNA form, the CDR3 reads TGTGCCAGCAGCTGGGGACAGGGGGATGAAAAACTGTTTTTT. The complete variable domain, with remaining parts taken from reference TRBV5-4 and TRBJ1-4, reads ETGVTQSPTHLIKTRGQQVTLRCSSQSGHNTVSWYQQALGQGPQFIFQYYREEENGRGNFPPRFSGLQFPNYSSELNVNALELDDSALYLCASSWGQGDEKLFFGSGTQLSVL.

V and J are TRBV5-1 and TRBJ1-1, with D perhaps matching TRBD1 (6 bases). Germline loops: CDR1 SGHRS, CDR2 YFSETQ. Trimming cost V 4 bases and J 7 bases, with 11 bases left between them. There are 12 residues in the CDR3. In DNA, the CDR3 is TGCGCCAGCAGCCGAGACAGGAGTGAAGCTTTCTTT. This codes for CASSRDRSEAFF.

J is TRBJ1-2 and V is TRBV7-2; D is unresolved. V was clipped by 0 bases and J by 7 bases, with 21 bases between them. This CDR3 region has 17 residues. Germline V gives CDR1 SGHTA, CDR2 FQGNSA. This CDR3 is CASSLAVGRGGSGGYTF. CDR3 sequence (DNA): TGTGCCAGCAGCTTAGCGGTAGGTCGTGGAGGGAGCGGTGGCTACACCTTC.

This sequence joins TRBV5-1 and TRBJ1-1; D uncertain. The CDR3 is made up of 14 amino acids. Germline V CDR1 and CDR2: SGHRS, YFSETQ. V dropped 0 bases and J dropped 1 base, with 7 bases sitting between them. Here the CDR3 DNA reads TGCGCCAGCAGCTTGGGCGCGGCGAACACTGAAGCTTTCTTT. Protein sequence: CASSLGAANTEAFF.

J is TRBJ2-5 and V is TRBV30; possible D gene TRBD2, 6 bases. The CDR3 loop spans 16 amino acids. V lost 0 bases and J 2 bases, leaving 16 bases between the germline ends. In germline, CDR1 is GTSNPN, CDR2 SVGIG (reference sequence). CDR3 DNA: TGTGCCTGGAGTGTACTCTCGGGACTCAAACAAGAGACCCAGTACTTC. Translating it yields CAWSVLSGLKQETQYF.

This chain uses TRBV30 with TRBJ1-4, with D unclear. V was trimmed by 1 base and J by 0 bases, leaving 9 bases between them. This CDR3 is 15 amino acids long. Germline assignment: CDR1 GTSNPN and CDR2 SVGIG (reference sequence). CDR3 DNA: TGTGCCTGGAGTGCACATGATGCAACTAATGAAAAACTGTTTTTT. It codes for CAWSAHDATNEKLFF.

V usage is TRBV6-2 or TRBV6-3 and J usage is TRBJ1-1; D call uncertain. The CDR3 loop spans 12 amino acids. Germline V gives CDR1 MNHEY, CDR2 SVGEGT. V was pared by 5 bases and J by 0 bases, with 4 bases between. The CDR3: CASSAVNTEAFF. Written as DNA, the CDR3 is TGTGCCAGCAGTGCAGTGAACACTGAAGCTTTCTTT.

This chain links TRBV24-1 with TRBJ2-2; weak D call: TRBD1 (7 bases). This CDR3 is 16 amino acids long. CDR1 KGHDR and CDR2 SFDVKD come from the germline V gene. Between the trimmed V and J ends, which lost 6 bases and 6 bases, there was a span of 19 bases. The DNA of the CDR3 is TGTGCCACCAGTCTAGCAGGCGCCAGGGGGGCCGGGGAGCTGTTTTTT. Its protein product is CATSLAGARGAGELFF.

This chain connects TRBV7-2 to TRBJ1-4; the match to TRBD1 covers 7 bases. With 4 bases clipped from V and 8 bases from J, the junction kept 1 base outside the gene matches. CDR1 is SGHTA and CDR2 is FQGNSA in the germline V gene. The CDR3 is 12 residues long. The DNA of the CDR3 is TGTGCCAGCAGCTCGGACAGGGAAAAACTGTTTTTT. Translation gives CASSSDREKLFF.

V usage is TRBV18 and J usage is TRBJ2-3; 7 positions match TRBD2. After removal of 2 bases from V and 2 bases from J, the junction contained 4 bases not matched to a gene. Germline CDR1 reads KGHSH; CDR2 reads LQKENI. The CDR3 runs 15 residues. CDR3 nucleotide sequence: TGTGCCAGCTCACCAAGCCTAGCGGACACAGATACGCAGTATTTT. This gives the protein CASSPSLADTDTQYF.

The chain joins TRBV28 to TRBJ2-7; 7 nucleotides align to TRBD2. The CDR3 extends over 15 amino acids. The V gene's germline CDR1 is MDHEN and CDR2 SYDVKM. V shed 6 bases and J 2 bases; nucleotides not matched to a gene: 10. The CDR3 DNA is TGTGCCAGCAGCGATATCCGGGACTACACCTACGAGCAGTACTTC. Encoded protein: CASSDIRDYTYEQYF.

The chain carries TRBV5-6 and TRBJ2-1; 11 nucleotides match TRBD2. V shed 1 base, J shed 4 bases, and the junction held 4 bases outside the gene matches. The germline V gene encodes CDR1 SGHDT and CDR2 YYEEEE. The CDR3 covers 16 residues. CDR3 protein: CASSLTSGSIYNEQFF. In nucleotides, the CDR3 is TGTGCCAGCAGCTTGACTAGCGGGAGTATTTACAATGAGCAGTTCTTC.

This chain links TRBV5-1 with TRBJ1-1; 8 nucleotides agree with TRBD1. The germline V gene has CDR1 SGHRS and CDR2 YFSETQ. This CDR3 contains 14 residues. V dropped 4 bases and J dropped 7; count of bases not matched to a gene: 9. This CDR3 is CASSPGDGQGEAFF. As DNA, the CDR3 is TGCGCCAGCAGCCCCGGAGATGGACAGGGTGAAGCTTTCTTT.

The chain carries TRBV3-1 (or the pseudogene TRBV3-2) and TRBJ2-7; 8 nucleotides align to TRBD2. V dropped 4 bases and J dropped 3; count of bases not matched to a gene: 11. The CDR3 contains 16 residues. Germline-derived CDR1 and CDR2 are LGHDT and YNNKEL (reference sequence). CDR3 DNA sequence: TGTGCCAGCAGCCCGGGGGGGCGGTGGAACGTCTACGAGCAGTACTTC. Residues: CASSPGGRWNVYEQYF.

This rearrangement joins TRBV28 to TRBJ1-5, with D possibly TRBD1 on 6 matching bases. The CDR3 sequence is 15 residues long. In germline, CDR1 is MDHEN, CDR2 SYDVKM. Between the trimmed V and J ends, which lost 5 bases and 11 bases, there was a span of 22 bases. The CDR3 reads CASSPQTGQPTSQHF. Written as DNA, the CDR3 is TGTGCCAGCAGTCCGCAGACAGGCCAACCAACGTCCCAGCATTTT.

The chain employs TRBV5-1 and TRBJ2-5; weak D call: TRBD1 (5 bases). Deletions cut 2 bases from V and 1 base from J, with 12 bases between. This CDR3 region has 15 residues. Germline V gene data show CDR1 as SGHRS and CDR2 as YFSETQ. The CDR3 DNA follows: TGCGCCAGCAGCTTAGGGCAGGGCCTCCAAGAGACCCAGTACTTC. Translation: CASSLGQGLQETQYF.

The rearrangement joins TRBV6-2 or TRBV6-3 to TRBJ2-5, with D possibly TRBD2 on 6 matching bases. V was cut by 6 bases and J by 5 bases, with 16 bases left in between. CDR3 length: 14 residues. CDR1 is MNHEY, CDR2 SVGEGT, per germline. In DNA, the CDR3 is TGTGCCAGCAGCCAGGGTGTGGAGGGGGAGACCCAGTACTTC. It is translated as CASSQGVEGETQYF.

The CDR3 sequence: CASSYKPLLPTGELFF. The CDR3 DNA reads TGTGCCAGCAGTTATAAGCCTTTACTCCCTACCGGGGAGCTGTTTTTT. The genes are TRBV6-5 and TRBJ2-2, with unresolved D. Germline V gene sequence: CDR1 MNHEY, CDR2 SVGAGI. The CDR3 is 16 amino acids. Trimming cost V 3 bases and J 5 bases, with 16 bases left between them.

This clone came up once. This chain links TRBV12-3 or TRBV12-4 with TRBJ1-2; the D gene is possibly TRBD1 (6 bases). The V end lost 5 bases, the J end lost 7 bases, and 14 bases lay between the germline ends. CDR3 length: 13 amino acids. The CDR3 reads CASSRQVSFGYTF. For the CDR3, the DNA is TGTGCCAGCAGTCGACAGGTTTCCTTTGGCTACACCTTC.

This clone showed up just a few times. The CDR3 bases are TGTGCCAGCAGCCAAGACTTAGGGGAGCTGTTTTTT. Amino acids: CASSQDLGELFF. The V gene is TRBV4-2, the J gene TRBJ2-2; D is uncertain. The germline gives CDR1 LGHNA, CDR2 YNFKEQ. This CDR3 region has 12 residues. V lost 0 bases and J 8 bases, leaving 4 bases between the germline ends.

A few counts support this clone. The rearrangement uses TRBV9 and TRBJ1-4; 9 positions match TRBD1. The CDR3 covers 16 residues. Germline V gene lookup returns CDR1 SGDLS and CDR2 YYNGEE. The V segment lost 4 bases and the J segment 2 bases; nucleotides outside the gene matches: 6. CDR3 bases: TGTGCCAGCAGCAAAACAGGGGGCTATACTAATGAAAAACTGTTTTTT. This codes for CASSKTGGYTNEKLFF. Full variable domain (missing parts from reference TRBV9 and TRBJ1-4): DSGVTQTPKHLITATGQRVTLRCSPRSGDLSVYWYQQSLDQGLQFLIQYYNGEERAKGNILERFSAQQFPDLHSELNLSSLELGDSALYFCASSKTGGYTNEKLFFGSGTQLSVL.

V gene TRBV18 combines with J gene TRBJ2-2; TRBD1 aligns across 9 bases. The CDR3 sequence is 15 residues long. Trimming took 2 bases from V and 4 from J; bases not matched to a gene: 2. CDR1 and CDR2 from the germline V gene are KGHSH and LQKENI. The CDR3, as DNA: TGTGCCAGCTCACCAGGGACAGGGAGCACCGGGGAGCTGTTTTTT. Protein: CASSPGTGSTGELFF.

This clone was recorded a few times. This chain connects TRBV3-1 (or the pseudogene TRBV3-2) to TRBJ2-2, with 9 bases identical to TRBD2. Germline V gene lookup returns CDR1 LGHDT and CDR2 YNNKEL (reference sequence). J gave up 7 bases and V 2 bases, and 11 bases lay outside the gene matches. This CDR3 has 17 residues. CDR3 in DNA: TGTGCCAGCAGCCAATACATTAGCGGGAGTAAGGGCGGGGAGCTGTTTTTT. Translation: CASSQYISGSKGGELFF.

The J gene is TRBJ2-2, the V gene TRBV3-1 (or the pseudogene TRBV3-2), with TRBD2 as a possible D gene (5 bases). V lost 4 bases and J lost 0, with 9 bases in between. CDR3 length: 15 amino acids. CDR1 and CDR2 from the germline V gene are LGHDT and YNNKEL (reference sequence). As DNA, the CDR3 is TGTGCCAGCAGCCCGGTGGAGGCGAACACCGGGGAGCTGTTTTTT. Translating gives CASSPVEANTGELFF.

This rearrangement joins TRBV30 to TRBJ1-3; D uncertain. CDR1 is GTSNPN, CDR2 SVGIG, per germline (reference sequence). The CDR3 runs 16 residues. The ends were cut back, 1 base at V and 0 bases at J, with 13 bases in the middle. The CDR3 reads CAWSDSSGSSGNTIYF. CDR3 nucleotides: TGTGCCTGGAGTGATTCCTCGGGGTCCTCTGGAAACACCATATATTTT.

The CDR3 reads CASSQVVAGRYEQYF. CDR3 coding DNA: TGTGCCAGCAGCCAGGTGGTGGCAGGAAGATACGAGCAGTACTTC. This sequence joins TRBV11-2 and TRBJ2-7, with D unclear. The CDR3 covers 15 residues. CDR1 is SGHAT and CDR2 is FQNNGV in the germline V gene. V was shortened by 5 bases and J by 4 bases, with 18 bases between the two germline ends.